These T cell receptor beta chains were read from a single sample in a study of blood T cell repertoires in COVID-19. TCRdb's table, derived via immunoSEQ multiplex PCR, lists solely in-frame clones and lacks some. The sample contains 140,000 to 150,000 clones, approximately 90% of which appear only once. The sample consisted of PBMCs or T cells enriched from blood (not recorded which). These receptors came from a man in his fifties or sixties who had recovered from COVID-19. Each CDR3 is given without its conserved first and last residue.

j_gene: TRBJ1-1; v_gene: TRBV3-1/TRBV3-2; CDR3aa: ASSRSNAGEAF
j_gene: TRBJ1-6; v_gene: TRBV11-3; CDR3aa: ASSQTGVNSPLH
j_gene: TRBJ2-7; v_gene: TRBV6-5; CDR3aa: ASSLIASGRDEQY
j_gene: TRBJ2-7; v_gene: TRBV5-6; CDR3aa: ASSLFRPHEQY
j_gene: TRBJ2-5; v_gene: TRBV7-2; CDR3aa: ASSLTSSASGGHQETQY
j_gene: TRBJ1-2; v_gene: TRBV6-2/TRBV6-3; CDR3aa: ASSYVEYGYT
j_gene: TRBJ1-1; v_gene: TRBV6-5; CDR3aa: ASSSTGGTEAF
j_gene: TRBJ1-2; v_gene: TRBV2; CDR3aa: ASGSGVSSGYT
j_gene: TRBJ2-5; v_gene: TRBV7-2; CDR3aa: ASSLIGRGEETQY
j_gene: TRBJ2-5; v_gene: TRBV5-8; CDR3aa: ASSPWGVRTQY
j_gene: TRBJ1-3; v_gene: TRBV5-1; CDR3aa: ASSLGHTGNTIY
j_gene: TRBJ1-1; v_gene: TRBV19; CDR3aa: ASSRGGREAF
j_gene: TRBJ1-4; v_gene: TRBV6-5; CDR3aa: ASSLDRVYEKLF